This T cell receptor beta chain was identified in a study of shared T cell receptors in the human thymus. The protocol was immunoSEQ multiplex PCR, while the TCRdb copy is restricted to in-frame clones and leaves out a portion. The data show about 660,000 clones, approximately 88% seen once. Germline loops: CDR1 MGHRA, CDR2 YSYEKL. The CDR3 has 15 residues. With 4 bases clipped from V and 5 bases from J, the junction kept 9 bases outside the gene matches. The sample was also linked to a second study, of human thymus T cells. This second study notes: Thymic tissue was derived from resections collected during corrective heart surgery. Gene usage for V and J segments appeared biased in thymic and blood repertoires. Thymic repertoires overlap heavily among unrelated individuals, related research has reported.

The sample taken for sequencing was thymocytes. The clonotype originates from a boy under three years old with a congenital heart defect. The chain carries TRBV4-1 and TRBJ2-7; 9 bases agree with TRBD1. The CDR3 loop reads CASSRYDRGSNEQYF. For the CDR3, the DNA is TGCGCCAGCAGCCGATACGACAGGGGGTCCAACGAGCAGTACTTC.